This T cell receptor (beta chain) was identified in a study of CD8 T cells in ankylosing spondylitis. Study results and limitations: Ankylosing spondylitis blood appeared to be characterized by a TCR beta motif of under 10 highly homologous variants. Clones linked to the disease showed a CD8+ phenotype. They occurred at relatively low frequencies in peripheral blood.

On this clonotype itself: Its specificity is unknown.

Each TCR beta library was made by quantitative 5'-RACE that incorporated molecular barcodes. TCRdb itself ran the 5' RACE reads through MiXCR, one entry per CDR3 protein. The table records 200,000 to 250,000 distinct CDR3 sequences, about 17% of them present only once. The sequence came from a male donor with ankylosing spondylitis. The specimen sequenced was blood, either unsorted or a sorted T cell fraction (not recorded which).

CDR3 DNA: TGTGCCAGCAGCCCACCTCGGGCTAGCGTCGACAATGAGCAGTTCTTC. Translating it yields CASSPPRASVDNEQFF. The V call is TRBV7-9, the J call TRBJ2-1; D is perhaps TRBD2 (6 bases). Germline-derived CDR1 and CDR2 are SEHNR and FQNEAQ (reference sequence). This CDR3 comprises 16 residues. Trimming stripped 5 bases from V and 5 bases from J, with 19 bases between.